A single sample is the source of the 24 T cell receptor beta chains below, sequenced in a study of blood T cell repertoires in COVID-19. Some clones are missing from TCRdb's copy, which holds only in-frame ones; the method was immunoSEQ multiplex PCR. The data show fewer than 200,000 clones, around 87% seen once. Sequencing was done on a sample of peripheral blood. Receptor source: a man aged 40-49 years with active or convalescent COVID-19.

The chain links TRBV9 to TRBJ1-2, with 8 bases lining up with TRBD1. J lost 8 bases, V lost 0 bases, and 12 bases had no gene match. CDR1 is SGDLS and CDR2 is YYNGEE in the germline V gene. The CDR3 length is 16 residues. The DNA for the CDR3 is TGTGCCAGCAGCGTAGGGGGGACAGGATCCATGAGGGGCTACACCTTC. Protein sequence: CASSVGGTGSMRGYTF.

The CDR3 coding sequence is TGTGCCAGCAGTGAAAGGTTTACAGGGGGTACTGAAGCTTTCTTT. Its protein product is CASSERFTGGTEAFF. V gene TRBV6-1 combines with J gene TRBJ1-1; the match to TRBD1 covers 8 bases. After removal of 2 bases from V and 5 bases from J, the junction contained 7 bases not matched to a gene. CDR3 length equals 15 residues. The germline gives CDR1 MNHNS, CDR2 SASEGT.

This chain uses TRBV6-5 with TRBJ2-2, with 8 bases identical to TRBD2. This CDR3 region has 15 residues. V trimming: 7 bases; J trimming: 3 bases; junction bases outside the gene matches: 7. Germline loops: CDR1 MNHEY, CDR2 SVGAGI. The chain's CDR3 is CASKKAGVDTGELFF. The CDR3 DNA reads TGTGCCAGCAAAAAAGCGGGGGTTGACACCGGGGAGCTGTTTTTT.

The chain recombines TRBV24-1 with TRBJ1-2; possibly TRBD1 for D (6 bases). This CDR3 contains 12 residues. Germline V gives CDR1 KGHDR, CDR2 SFDVKD. Trimming removed 5 bases at V and 7 bases at J, with 10 bases between. In nucleotides, the CDR3 is TGTGCCACCAGTGTGGGGGCGGGTGGCTACACCTTC. Translation: CATSVGAGGYTF.

This sequence joins TRBV5-1 and TRBJ2-3; no clear D. The CDR3 runs to 12 residues. Trimming took 1 base from V and 4 from J, leaving 4 bases between them. The V gene's germline CDR1 is SGHRS and CDR2 YFSETQ. For the CDR3, the DNA is TGCGCCAGCAGCTTGCGGGCAGATACGCAGTATTTT. Encoded protein: CASSLRADTQYF.

This chain connects TRBV10-1 to TRBJ2-1; D perhaps matches TRBD1 (5 bases). Germline V gene lookup returns CDR1 WNHNN and CDR2 SYGVQD (reference sequence). Trimming took off 5 bases at V and 6 bases at J, with 11 bases between the two ends. This CDR3 spans 13 amino acids. Written as DNA, the CDR3 is TGCGCCAGCAGTTTGACAGTGAGCAATGAGCAGTTCTTC. The encoded protein is CASSLTVSNEQFF.

The V and J genes are TRBV27 and TRBJ1-3; D may be TRBD1 (6 bases). This CDR3 is 14 amino acids long. Germline V CDR1 and CDR2: MNHEY, SMNVEV (reference sequence). V was shortened by 1 base and J by 8 bases, with 12 bases between the two germline ends. CDR3 region: CASSLWGPGDTIYF. CDR3 sequence (DNA): TGTGCCAGCAGTTTATGGGGGCCTGGGGACACCATATATTTT.

The chain uses TRBV5-4 and TRBJ2-5; 9 nucleotides agree with TRBD1. The CDR3 extends over 16 amino acids. V gave up 0 bases and J gave up 7 bases; unmatched junction bases: 10. Per the germline V gene, CDR1 is SGHNT and CDR2 is YYREEE (reference sequence). In nucleotides, the CDR3 is TGTGCCAGCAGCTTGGAGGGACAGGGAAGAAGAGCGACCCAGTACTTC. It yields the protein CASSLEGQGRRATQYF.

This clone appeared a single time. The rearrangement uses TRBV6-5 and TRBJ1-4, with TRBD1 matching 7 bases. The trim removed 3 bases at V and 7 bases at J, leaving 2 bases unmatched. Germline V gene lookup returns CDR1 MNHEY and CDR2 SVGAGI. The CDR3 length is 13 residues. DNA of the CDR3: TGTGCCAGCAGTTATAACAGGGGTGAAAAACTGTTTTTT. This encodes CASSYNRGEKLFF.

The rearrangement links TRBV30 to TRBJ1-5; TRBD1 is a possible D gene (5 bases). Germline V gives CDR1 GTSNPN, CDR2 SVGIG (reference sequence). Trimming removed 3 bases from V and 4 bases from J, with 13 bases in between. The CDR3 consists of 14 residues. The CDR3 loop is CAWRSDDRNQPQHF. As DNA, the CDR3 is TGTGCCTGGAGGTCCGACGACAGAAATCAGCCCCAGCATTTT.

This clone turned up a few times. The chain carries TRBV4-2 and TRBJ2-1; 7 bases map to TRBD1. The germline V gene has CDR1 LGHNA and CDR2 YNFKEQ. Germline trimming cut 1 base from V and 2 bases from J; bases unmatched to any gene: 17. The CDR3 runs 20 residues. CDR3 DNA sequence: TGTGCCAGCAGCCAAGTTAGGGCCCGGGACAGCCCTCTCCCCTACAATGAGCAGTTCTTC. Amino acids: CASSQVRARDSPLPYNEQFF.

The rearrangement uses TRBV28 and TRBJ2-1; 8 bases match TRBD2. V lost 3 bases and J lost 5; bases outside the gene matches: 3. CDR1 and CDR2 (germline): MDHEN, SYDVKM. The length of the CDR3 is 14 residues. The CDR3 is CASSLNSGDNEQFF. The CDR3 nucleotides are TGTGCCAGCAGTTTGAATAGCGGGGACAATGAGCAGTTCTTC.

The rearrangement uses TRBV2 and TRBJ1-2, with TRBD1 as a possible D gene (6 bases). The CDR3 runs 12 residues. V was pared by 7 bases and J by 4 bases, with 10 bases between. CDR1 is SNHLY, CDR2 FYNNEI, per germline. The CDR3 sequence is CASTGTIYGYTF. The CDR3 DNA is TGTGCCAGCACCGGGACAATCTATGGCTACACCTTC.

V and J are TRBV7-2 and TRBJ1-2; 9 bases are shared with TRBD1. CDR1 and CDR2 from the germline V gene are SGHTA and FQGNSA. This CDR3 has 15 residues. J gave up 6 bases and V 5 bases, and 10 bases lay outside the gene matches. The CDR3 bases are TGTGCCAGCAGCCAGTGGGACAGGGTCGAGGATGGCTACACCTTC. Its translation: CASSQWDRVEDGYTF.

This rearrangement joins TRBV3-1 (or the pseudogene TRBV3-2) to TRBJ1-2; D might be TRBD1 (5 bases). The CDR3 runs to 17 residues. The germline V gene has CDR1 LGHDT and CDR2 YNNKEL (reference sequence). Deletions cut 3 bases from V and 8 bases from J, with 25 bases between. This chain's CDR3 is CASSHGPGRGLNLGYTF. DNA for the CDR3: TGTGCCAGCAGCCACGGCCCCGGGCGGGGACTTAATTTGGGCTACACCTTC.

Regarding this clone: This sample includes further DNA sequences coding for the same CDR3. The chain is built from TRBV7-9 and TRBJ1-2; D unclear. Germline V gene lookup returns CDR1 SEHNR and CDR2 FQNEAQ (reference sequence). The length of the CDR3 is 14 residues. V dropped 1 base and J dropped 8 bases, with 14 bases sitting between them. CDR3: CASSLVRPGGGYTF. In DNA, the CDR3 is TGTGCCAGCAGCTTAGTGCGCCCGGGTGGCGGCTACACCTTC.

The chain joins TRBV7-6 to TRBJ2-1; a possible D gene is TRBD1 (5 bases). Germline CDR1 and CDR2: SGHVS and FNYEAQ. The CDR3 spans 15 residues. Trimming stripped 3 bases from V and 2 bases from J, with 11 bases between. CDR3 in amino acids: CASSFQGSPYNEQFF. The CDR3 region has the DNA TGTGCCAGCAGCTTTCAGGGTTCCCCCTACAATGAGCAGTTCTTC. The full variable domain, rest sourced from reference TRBV7-6 and TRBJ2-1, is GAGVSQSPRYKVTKRGQDVALRCDPISGHVSLYWYRQALGQGPEFLTYFNYEAQQDKSGLPNDRFSAERPEGSISTLTIQRTEQRDSAMYRCASSFQGSPYNEQFFGPGTRLTVL.

The V and J genes are TRBV6-5 and TRBJ2-2, with D tentatively TRBD2 (6 bases). V was shortened by 5 bases and J by 1 base, with 11 bases between the two germline ends. Looked up from germline, CDR1 is MNHEY and CDR2 is SVGAGI. The CDR3 totals 15 residues. As DNA, the CDR3 is TGTGCCAGCAGTCCCACTAGCCAGAACACCGGGGAGCTGTTTTTT. It specifies CASSPTSQNTGELFF.

The chain combines TRBV5-8 with TRBJ2-1; possibly TRBD2 for D (5 bases). With 0 bases removed from V and 1 base from J, the gap between germline ends came to 8 bases. This CDR3 comprises 15 residues. CDR1 SGHTS and CDR2 YDEGEE come from the germline V gene. The CDR3 protein is CASSLGGWSYNEQFF. CDR3 nucleotide sequence: TGTGCCAGCAGCTTGGGAGGGTGGTCCTACAATGAGCAGTTCTTC.

J is TRBJ1-5 and V is TRBV2; 8 bases match TRBD1. Per germline, CDR1 SNHLY and CDR2 FYNNEI. V was clipped by 5 bases and J by 6 bases; unmatched bases: 9. CDR3 length: 15 residues. CDR3 loop: CASSLTGVEGQPQHF. CDR3 in DNA: TGTGCCAGCAGTCTGACAGGGGTTGAAGGTCAGCCCCAGCATTTT.

The chain combines TRBV6-4 with TRBJ1-6, with D perhaps matching TRBD1 (6 bases). Germline CDR1 MRHNA, CDR2 SNTAGT. V dropped 0 bases and J dropped 6 bases, with 15 bases sitting between them. The length of the CDR3 is 17 residues. The CDR3, as DNA: TGTGCCAGCAGTGACTCCCCAGATGGCAGGGGTAATTCACCCCTCCACTTT. Residues: CASSDSPDGRGNSPLHF.

This chain connects TRBV14 to TRBJ2-3, with TRBD1 identical over 8 bases. The CDR3 contains 17 residues. In germline, CDR1 is SGHDN, CDR2 FVKESK. With V trimmed by 3 bases and J by 3 bases, 11 bases remained unmatched. The CDR3 nucleotides read TGTGCCAGCAGCCAGTGGGGGAGGACAGGGTGGACAGATACGCAGTATTTT. This codes for CASSQWGRTGWTDTQYF.

The rearrangement joins TRBV19 to TRBJ1-6; TRBD1 agrees at 7 bases. The germline V gene encodes CDR1 LNHDA and CDR2 SQIVND (reference sequence). Unmatched junction bases numbered 12, after V lost 3 bases and J lost 4 bases. This CDR3 has 18 amino acids. CDR3: CASSILGGGDSYNSPLHF. As DNA, the CDR3 is TGTGCCAGTAGTATCCTCGGCGGAGGGGACAGTTATAATTCACCCCTCCACTTT.

The V call is TRBV12-3 or TRBV12-4, the J call TRBJ2-1, with D maybe TRBD2 (5 bases). V dropped 1 base and J dropped 10 bases, with 11 bases sitting between them. This CDR3 region has 13 residues. The CDR3 coding sequence is TGTGCCAGCAGTTTAGTTTCGGGATTCGAGCAGTTCTTC. It is translated as CASSLVSGFEQFF.